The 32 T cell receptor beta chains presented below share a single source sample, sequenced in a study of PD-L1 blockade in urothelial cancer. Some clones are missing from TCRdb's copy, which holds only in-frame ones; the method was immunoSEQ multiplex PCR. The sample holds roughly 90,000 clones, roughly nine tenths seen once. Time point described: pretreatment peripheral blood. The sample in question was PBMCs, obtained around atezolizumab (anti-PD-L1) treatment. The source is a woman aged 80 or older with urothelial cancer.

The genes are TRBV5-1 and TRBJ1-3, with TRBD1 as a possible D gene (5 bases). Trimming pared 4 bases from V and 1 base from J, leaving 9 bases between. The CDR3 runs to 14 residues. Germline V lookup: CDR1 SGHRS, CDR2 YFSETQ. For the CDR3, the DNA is TGCGCCAGCAGCCCGGCAGGGTCTGGAAACACCATATATTTT. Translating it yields CASSPAGSGNTIYF. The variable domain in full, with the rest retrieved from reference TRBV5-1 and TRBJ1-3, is KAGVTQTPRYLIKTRGQQVTLSCSPISGHRSVSWYQQTPGQGLQFLFEYFSETQRNKGNFPGRFSGRQFSNSRSEMNVSTLELGDSALYLCASSPAGSGNTIYFGEGSWLTVV.

In DNA form, the CDR3 reads TGTGCCAGCAGTGAGGGCAGCCAGATCACTGAAGCTTTCTTT. It translates to CASSEGSQITEAFF. The J gene is TRBJ1-1, the V gene TRBV6-1; D call uncertain. The V gene's germline CDR1 is MNHNS and CDR2 SASEGT. CDR3 length: 14 amino acids. V shed 3 bases and J shed 4 bases, with 12 bases lying between them.

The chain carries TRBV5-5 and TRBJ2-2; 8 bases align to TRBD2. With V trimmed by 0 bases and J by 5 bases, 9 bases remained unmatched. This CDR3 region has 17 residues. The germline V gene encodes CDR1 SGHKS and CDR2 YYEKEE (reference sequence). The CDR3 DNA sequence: TGTGCCAGCAGCTTGGGAATAGCGGGGAGTAGTACCGGGGAGCTGTTTTTT. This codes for CASSLGIAGSSTGELFF.

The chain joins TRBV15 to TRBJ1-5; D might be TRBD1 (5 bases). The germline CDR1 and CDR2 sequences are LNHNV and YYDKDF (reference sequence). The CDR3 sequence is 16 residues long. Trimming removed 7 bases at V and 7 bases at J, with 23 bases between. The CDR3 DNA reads TGTGCCACCACCCCCTGGCAGGCAGGGAAAGGCCAGCCCCAGCATTTT. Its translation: CATTPWQAGKGQPQHF.

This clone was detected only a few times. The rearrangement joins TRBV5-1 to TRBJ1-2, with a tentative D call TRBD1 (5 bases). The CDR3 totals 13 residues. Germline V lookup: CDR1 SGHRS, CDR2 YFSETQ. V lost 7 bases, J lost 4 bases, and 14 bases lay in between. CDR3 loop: CASGSGDSYGYTF. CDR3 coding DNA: TGCGCCAGCGGCTCGGGGGATAGCTATGGCTACACCTTC.

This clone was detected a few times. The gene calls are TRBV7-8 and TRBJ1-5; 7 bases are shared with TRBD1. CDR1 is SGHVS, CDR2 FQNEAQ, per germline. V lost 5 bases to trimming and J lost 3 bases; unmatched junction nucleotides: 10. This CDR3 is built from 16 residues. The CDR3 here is CASSPKEGAINQPQHF. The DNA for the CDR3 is TGTGCCAGCAGCCCGAAGGAGGGGGCGATCAATCAGCCCCAGCATTTT. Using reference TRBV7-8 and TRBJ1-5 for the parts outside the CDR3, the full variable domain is GAGVSQSPRYKVAKRGQDVALRCDPISGHVSLFWYQQALGQGPEFLTYFQNEAQLDKSGLPSDRFFAERPEGSVSTLKIQRTQQEDSAVYLCASSPKEGAINQPQHFGDGTRLSIL.

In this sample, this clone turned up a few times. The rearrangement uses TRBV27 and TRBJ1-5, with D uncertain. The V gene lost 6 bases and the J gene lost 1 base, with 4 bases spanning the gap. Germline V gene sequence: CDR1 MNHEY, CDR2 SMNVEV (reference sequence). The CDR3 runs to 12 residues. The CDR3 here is CASRTSNQPQHF. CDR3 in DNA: TGTGCCAGCAGGACAAGCAATCAGCCCCAGCATTTT.

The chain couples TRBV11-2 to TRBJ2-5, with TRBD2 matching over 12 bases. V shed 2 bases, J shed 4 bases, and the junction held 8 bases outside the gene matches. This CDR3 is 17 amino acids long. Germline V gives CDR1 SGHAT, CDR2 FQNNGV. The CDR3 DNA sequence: TGTGCCAGCAGCTTATCTGCCCTAGCGGGAGGGCGAGAGACCCAGTACTTC. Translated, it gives CASSLSALAGGRETQYF.

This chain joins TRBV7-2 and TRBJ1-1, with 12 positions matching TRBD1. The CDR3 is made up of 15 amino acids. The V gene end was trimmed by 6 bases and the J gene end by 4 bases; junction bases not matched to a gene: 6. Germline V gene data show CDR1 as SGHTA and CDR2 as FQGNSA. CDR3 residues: CASRPGDRGLTEAFF. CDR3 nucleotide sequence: TGTGCCAGCAGACCCGGGGACAGGGGGCTCACTGAAGCTTTCTTT.

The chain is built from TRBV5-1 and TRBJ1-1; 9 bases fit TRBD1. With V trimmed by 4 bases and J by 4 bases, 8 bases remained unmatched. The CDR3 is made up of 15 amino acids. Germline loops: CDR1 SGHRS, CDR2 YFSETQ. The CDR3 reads CASSHPDRGGTEAFF. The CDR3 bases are TGCGCCAGCAGCCATCCGGACAGGGGTGGCACTGAAGCTTTCTTT.

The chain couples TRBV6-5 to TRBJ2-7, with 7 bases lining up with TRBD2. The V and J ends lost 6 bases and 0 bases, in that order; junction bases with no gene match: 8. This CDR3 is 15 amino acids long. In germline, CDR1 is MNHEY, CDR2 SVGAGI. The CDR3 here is CASSSLAESSYEQYF. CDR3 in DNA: TGTGCCAGCAGCTCCCTAGCGGAGAGCTCCTACGAGCAGTACTTC.

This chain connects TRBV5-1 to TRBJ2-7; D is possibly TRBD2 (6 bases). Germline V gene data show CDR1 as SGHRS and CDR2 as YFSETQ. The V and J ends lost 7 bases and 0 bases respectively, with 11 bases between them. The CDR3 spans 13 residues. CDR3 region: CASGEAHSYEQYF. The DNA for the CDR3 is TGCGCCAGCGGGGAGGCCCACTCCTACGAGCAGTACTTC.

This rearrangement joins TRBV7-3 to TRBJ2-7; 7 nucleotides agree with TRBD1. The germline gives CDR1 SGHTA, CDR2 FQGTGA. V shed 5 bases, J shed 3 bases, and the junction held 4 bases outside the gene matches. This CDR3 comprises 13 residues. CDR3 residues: CASSPGQSYEQYF. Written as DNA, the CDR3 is TGTGCCAGCAGCCCGGGACAGAGCTACGAGCAGTACTTC.

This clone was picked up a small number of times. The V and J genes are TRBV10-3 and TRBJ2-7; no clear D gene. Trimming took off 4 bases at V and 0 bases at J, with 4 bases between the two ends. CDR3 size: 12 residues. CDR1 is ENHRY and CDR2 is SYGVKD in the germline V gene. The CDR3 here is CAISASSYEQYF. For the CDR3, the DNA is TGTGCCATCAGTGCCAGCTCCTACGAGCAGTACTTC.

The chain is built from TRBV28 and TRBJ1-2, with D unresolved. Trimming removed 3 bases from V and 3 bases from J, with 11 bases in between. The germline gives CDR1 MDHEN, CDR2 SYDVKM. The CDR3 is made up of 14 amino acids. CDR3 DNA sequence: TGTGCCAGCAGTTTGGTGGGAGTTGACTATGGCTACACCTTC. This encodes CASSLVGVDYGYTF.

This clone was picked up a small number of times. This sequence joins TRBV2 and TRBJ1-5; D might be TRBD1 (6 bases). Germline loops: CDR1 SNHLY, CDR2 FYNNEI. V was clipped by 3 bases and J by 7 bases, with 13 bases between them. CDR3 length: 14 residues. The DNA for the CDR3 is TGTGCCAGCAGTGAGGGGGGGCGCCGACAGCCCCAGCATTTT. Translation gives CASSEGGRRQPQHF.

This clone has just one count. The CDR3 here is CASMRGSSNQPQHF. CDR3 DNA sequence: TGTGCCAGTATGAGGGGGTCTAGCAATCAGCCCCAGCATTTT. This rearrangement joins TRBV19 to TRBJ1-5; perhaps TRBD1 as D (6 bases). CDR1 is LNHDA and CDR2 is SQIVND in the germline V gene (reference sequence). This CDR3 spans 14 amino acids. V was cut by 7 bases and J by 0 bases, with 10 bases left in between.

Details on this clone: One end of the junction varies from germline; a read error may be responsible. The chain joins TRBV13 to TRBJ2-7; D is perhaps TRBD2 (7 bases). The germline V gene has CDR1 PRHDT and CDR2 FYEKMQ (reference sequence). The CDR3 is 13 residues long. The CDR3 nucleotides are TGTGCCAGCAGCCAACAGGGACTACCATTGATAGGTTTC. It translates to CASSQQGLPLIGF.

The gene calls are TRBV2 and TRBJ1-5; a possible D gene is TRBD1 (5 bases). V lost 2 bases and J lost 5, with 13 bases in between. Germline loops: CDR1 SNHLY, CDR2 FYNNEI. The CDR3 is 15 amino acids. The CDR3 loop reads CASSEWAGFHQPQHF. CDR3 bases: TGTGCCAGCAGTGAATGGGCAGGGTTCCATCAGCCCCAGCATTTT.

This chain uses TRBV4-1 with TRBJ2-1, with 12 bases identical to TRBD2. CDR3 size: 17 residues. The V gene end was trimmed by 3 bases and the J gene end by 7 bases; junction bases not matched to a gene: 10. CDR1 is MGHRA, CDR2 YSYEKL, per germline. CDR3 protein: CASSHTLLAGGGNEQFF. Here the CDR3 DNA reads TGCGCCAGCAGCCACACGCTGCTAGCGGGAGGGGGGAATGAGCAGTTCTTC.

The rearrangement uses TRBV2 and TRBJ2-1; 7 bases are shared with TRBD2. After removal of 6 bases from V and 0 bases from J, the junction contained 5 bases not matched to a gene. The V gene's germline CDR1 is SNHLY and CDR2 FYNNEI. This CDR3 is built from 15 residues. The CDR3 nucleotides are TGTGCCAGCAGGGAACTAGCGAACTCCTACAATGAGCAGTTCTTC. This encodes CASRELANSYNEQFF.

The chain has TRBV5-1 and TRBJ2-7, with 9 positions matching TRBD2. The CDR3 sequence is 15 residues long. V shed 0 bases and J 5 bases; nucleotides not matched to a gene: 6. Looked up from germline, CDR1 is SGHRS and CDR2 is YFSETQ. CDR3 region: CASSLGAGGPDEQYF. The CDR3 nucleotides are TGCGCCAGCAGCTTGGGAGCGGGAGGTCCGGACGAGCAGTACTTC.

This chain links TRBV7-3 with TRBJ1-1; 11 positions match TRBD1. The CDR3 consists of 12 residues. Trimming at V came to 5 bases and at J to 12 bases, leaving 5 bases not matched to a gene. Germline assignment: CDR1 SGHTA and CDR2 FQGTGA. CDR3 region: CASSMGQGETFF. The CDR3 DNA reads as TGTGCCAGCAGCATGGGACAGGGGGAAACTTTCTTT.

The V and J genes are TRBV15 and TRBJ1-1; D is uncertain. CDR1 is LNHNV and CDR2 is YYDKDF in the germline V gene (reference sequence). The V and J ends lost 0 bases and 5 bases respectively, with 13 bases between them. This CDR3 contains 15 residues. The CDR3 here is CATSRDGNEETEAFF. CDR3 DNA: TGTGCCACCAGCAGAGACGGAAATGAGGAGACTGAAGCTTTCTTT. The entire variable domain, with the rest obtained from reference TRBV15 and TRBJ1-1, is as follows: DAMVIQNPRYQVTQFGKPVTLSCSQTLNHNVMYWYQQKSSQAPKLLFHYYDKDFNNEADTPDNFQSRRPNTSFCFLDIRSPGLGDTAMYLCATSRDGNEETEAFFGQGTRLTVV.

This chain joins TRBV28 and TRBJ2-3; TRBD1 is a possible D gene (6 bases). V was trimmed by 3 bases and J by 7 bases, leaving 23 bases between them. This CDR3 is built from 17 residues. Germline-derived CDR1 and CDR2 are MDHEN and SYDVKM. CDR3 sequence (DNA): TGTGCCAGCAGTTTGCCCAGGGGACGGGACCCGCGGCATACGCAGTATTTT. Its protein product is CASSLPRGRDPRHTQYF. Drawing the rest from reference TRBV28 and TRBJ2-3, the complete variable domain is DVKVTQSSRYLVKRTGEKVFLECVQDMDHENMFWYRQDPGLGLRLIYFSYDVKMKEKGDIPEGYSVSREKKERFSLILESASTNQTSMYLCASSLPRGRDPRHTQYFGPGTRLTVL.

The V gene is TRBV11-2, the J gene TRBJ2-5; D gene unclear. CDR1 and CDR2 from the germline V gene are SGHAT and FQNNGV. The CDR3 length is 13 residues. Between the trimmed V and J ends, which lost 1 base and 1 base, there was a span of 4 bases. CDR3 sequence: CASSLGLQETQYF. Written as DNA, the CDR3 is TGTGCCAGCAGCTTAGGACTCCAAGAGACCCAGTACTTC.

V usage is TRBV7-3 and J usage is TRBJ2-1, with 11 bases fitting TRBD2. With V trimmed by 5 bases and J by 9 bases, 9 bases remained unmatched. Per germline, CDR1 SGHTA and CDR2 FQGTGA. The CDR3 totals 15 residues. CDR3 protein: CASSQLTSGIGEQFF. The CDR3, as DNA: TGTGCCAGCAGCCAACTGACTAGCGGGATAGGTGAGCAGTTCTTC.

CDR3 in DNA: TGTGCCAGCAGCTTGGGACAGGGGATTGAAGCTTTCTTT. Its protein product is CASSLGQGIEAFF. The rearrangement uses TRBV5-4 and TRBJ1-1; 8 nucleotides line up with TRBD1. The CDR3 consists of 13 residues. V trimming: 0 bases; J trimming: 7 bases; junction bases outside the gene matches: 2. Germline CDR1 SGHNT, CDR2 YYREEE (reference sequence).

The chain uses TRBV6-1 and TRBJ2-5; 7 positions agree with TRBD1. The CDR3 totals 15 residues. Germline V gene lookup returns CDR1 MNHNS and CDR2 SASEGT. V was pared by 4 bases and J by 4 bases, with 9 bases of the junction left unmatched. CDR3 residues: CASSAVVAGGETQYF. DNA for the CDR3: TGTGCCAGCAGTGCAGTCGTCGCAGGGGGAGAGACCCAGTACTTC.

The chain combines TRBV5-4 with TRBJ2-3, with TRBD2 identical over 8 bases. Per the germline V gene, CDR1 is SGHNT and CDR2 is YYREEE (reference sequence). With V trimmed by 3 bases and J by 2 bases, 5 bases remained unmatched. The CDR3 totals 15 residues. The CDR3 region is CASSSGGGYTDTQYF. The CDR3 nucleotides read TGTGCCAGCAGCTCCGGGGGGGGATACACAGATACGCAGTATTTT.

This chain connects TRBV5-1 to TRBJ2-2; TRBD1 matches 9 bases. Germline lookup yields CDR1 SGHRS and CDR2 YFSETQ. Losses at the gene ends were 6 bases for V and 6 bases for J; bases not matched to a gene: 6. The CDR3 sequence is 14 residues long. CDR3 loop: CASKGTGSAGELFF. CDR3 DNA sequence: TGCGCCAGCAAGGGGACAGGGTCGGCCGGGGAGCTGTTTTTT.

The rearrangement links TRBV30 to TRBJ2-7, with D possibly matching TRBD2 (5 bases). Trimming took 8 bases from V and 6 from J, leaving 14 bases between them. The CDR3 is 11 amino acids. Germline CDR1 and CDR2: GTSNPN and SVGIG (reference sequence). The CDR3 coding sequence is TGTGCCGAGGGCGTGAGCGGCGAGCAGTACTTC. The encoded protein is CAEGVSGEQYF.